What follows are 18 T cell receptor beta chains derived from one specimen sequenced in a study of OX40 agonist ivuxolimab in advanced cancers. The assay was immunoSEQ multiplex PCR, and TCRdb's table has in-frame clones only and misses some. The data hold under 80,000 clones, with just under 95% observed a single time. This specimen consisted of CD4+ or CD8+ T cells sorted from blood, obtained in a trial of the OX40 agonist ivuxolimab. Receptor source: an adult with an advanced solid tumor such as melanoma, head and neck, liver or kidney cancer.

This rearrangement joins TRBV6-1 to TRBJ2-5, with a possible D match to TRBD1 (6 bases). The CDR3 covers 16 residues. Trimming pared 4 bases from V and 2 bases from J, leaving 17 bases between. Germline CDR1 MNHNS, CDR2 SASEGT. CDR3 sequence: CASSGGWDIEQETQYF. In DNA form, the CDR3 reads TGTGCCAGCAGTGGGGGTTGGGACATCGAGCAAGAGACCCAGTACTTC.

This chain connects TRBV2 to TRBJ2-7; TRBD2 is a possible D gene (7 bases). The V end was cut by 6 bases, the J end by 5 bases, with 20 bases between. The germline V gene has CDR1 SNHLY and CDR2 FYNNEI. The CDR3 length is 15 residues. In DNA, the CDR3 is TGTGCCAGCAGACTCTTGGGGCTAGGGGGGGACGAGCAGTACTTC. Protein: CASRLLGLGGDEQYF.

The rearrangement links TRBV5-1 to TRBJ1-4; D perhaps matches TRBD1 (6 bases). The CDR3 sequence is 15 residues long. The germline gives CDR1 SGHRS, CDR2 YFSETQ. V was clipped by 4 bases and J by 4 bases, with 14 bases between them. The CDR3 bases are TGCGCCAGCAGCCTTACAGGGAGCAATAATGAAAAACTGTTTTTT. This encodes CASSLTGSNNEKLFF. The complete variable domain, with remaining parts taken from reference TRBV5-1 and TRBJ1-4, reads KAGVTQTPRYLIKTRGQQVTLSCSPISGHRSVSWYQQTPGQGLQFLFEYFSETQRNKGNFPGRFSGRQFSNSRSEMNVSTLELGDSALYLCASSLTGSNNEKLFFGSGTQLSVL.

The chain recombines TRBV11-2 with TRBJ2-1; 10 bases line up with TRBD2. Germline V lookup: CDR1 SGHAT, CDR2 FQNNGV. V was clipped by 5 bases and J by 7 bases; unmatched bases: 8. The CDR3 runs to 15 residues. CDR3 amino acids: CASSPLSGRGNEQFF. The DNA for the CDR3 is TGTGCCAGCAGCCCACTAAGCGGGAGGGGGAATGAGCAGTTCTTC.

The chain has TRBV29-1 and TRBJ2-1; D remains unclear. This CDR3 has 13 amino acids. Germline V gene data show CDR1 as SQVTM and CDR2 as ANQGSEA. V lost 6 bases, J lost 1 base, and 10 bases lay in between. CDR3 sequence (DNA): TGCAGCGTGTCTTCTCCATCCTACAATGAGCAGTTCTTC. Protein product: CSVSSPSYNEQFF.

The J gene is TRBJ2-7, the V gene TRBV2; D perhaps matches TRBD1 (5 bases). This CDR3 is built from 14 residues. Trimming took 1 base from V and 3 from J, leaving 10 bases between them. CDR1 SNHLY and CDR2 FYNNEI come from the germline V gene. CDR3 nucleotides: TGTGCCAGCAGTGAAGGGGGCCTGATCTACGAGCAGTACTTC. Amino acid sequence: CASSEGGLIYEQYF.

The gene calls are TRBV2 and TRBJ2-1; 8 bases fit TRBD2. Germline V gives CDR1 SNHLY, CDR2 FYNNEI. V was pared by 5 bases and J by 8 bases, with 14 bases of the junction left unmatched. This CDR3 contains 16 residues. CDR3 bases: TGTGCCAGCAGTAGGGACCCGGGGGGGCAAGTCGATGAGCAGTTCTTC. It codes for CASSRDPGGQVDEQFF.

The chain carries TRBV7-8 and TRBJ1-3, with D hard to call. The CDR3 spans 17 residues. The V end was cut by 1 base, the J end by 0 bases, with 13 bases between. Germline V gene lookup returns CDR1 SGHVS and CDR2 FQNEAQ. The CDR3 bases are TGTGCCAGCAGCTTAGTCGCAGCAACCGACTCTGGAAACACCATATATTTT. It encodes CASSLVAATDSGNTIYF.

The chain joins TRBV28 to TRBJ1-3; the D is unclear. V was cut by 8 bases and J by 0 bases, with 11 bases left in between. Germline V gives CDR1 MDHEN, CDR2 SYDVKM. The CDR3 loop spans 14 amino acids. The CDR3 region has the DNA TGTGCCAGCGACGGCAAGGCCTCTGGAAACACCATATATTTT. It codes for CASDGKASGNTIYF.

The chain recombines TRBV11-3 with TRBJ2-3; 7 positions agree with TRBD1. CDR3 length: 14 residues. CDR1 and CDR2 from the germline V gene are SGHNT and YENEEA. With 5 bases clipped from V and 1 base from J, the junction kept 3 bases outside the gene matches. The CDR3 loop reads CASSPGQRTDTQYF. CDR3 coding DNA: TGTGCCAGCAGCCCGGGACAGCGCACAGATACGCAGTATTTT.

This chain uses TRBV7-8 with TRBJ2-2, with 8 positions matching TRBD2. The germline V gene has CDR1 SGHVS and CDR2 FQNEAQ. The V segment lost 2 bases and the J segment 3 bases; nucleotides outside the gene matches: 5. The length of the CDR3 is 16 residues. CDR3 in amino acids: CASSLSSGAYTGELFF. The CDR3 coding sequence is TGTGCCAGCAGCTTAAGTAGCGGGGCCTACACCGGGGAGCTGTTTTTT.

This chain joins TRBV11-3 and TRBJ2-2, with a possible D match to TRBD1 (5 bases). Trimming took 4 bases from V and 4 from J, leaving 10 bases between them. The CDR3 loop spans 14 amino acids. CDR1 is SGHNT, CDR2 YENEEA, per germline. The CDR3 DNA follows: TGTGCCAGCAGCTCACAGGTCACCACCGGGGAGCTGTTTTTT. Protein product: CASSSQVTTGELFF.

The chain uses TRBV7-6 and TRBJ2-7, with 8 bases that match TRBD2. CDR1 SGHVS and CDR2 FNYEAQ come from the germline V gene. The CDR3 extends over 15 amino acids. The trim removed 3 bases at V and 2 bases at J, leaving 6 bases unmatched. CDR3 bases: TGTGCCAGCAGCTTGGGGGCGGGGGGCGCCTACGAGCAGTACTTC. Protein sequence: CASSLGAGGAYEQYF.

The chain combines TRBV28 with TRBJ2-5, with 10 positions matching TRBD1. The CDR3 loop spans 14 amino acids. V gave up 6 bases and J gave up 5 bases; unmatched junction bases: 6. Germline V gene data show CDR1 as MDHEN and CDR2 as SYDVKM. CDR3 loop: CASRPRGQGETQYF. CDR3 nucleotide sequence: TGTGCCAGCAGACCACGGGGACAGGGGGAGACCCAGTACTTC.

In DNA, the CDR3 is TGTGCCAGCAGATCACTAGGAGGCAATGAGCAGTTCTTC. Translated, it gives CASRSLGGNEQFF. The chain is built from TRBV6-6 and TRBJ2-1; weak D call: TRBD2 (5 bases). Trimming took 6 bases from V and 6 from J, leaving 12 bases between them. CDR1 and CDR2 from the germline V gene are MNHNY and SVGAGI (reference sequence). This CDR3 is built from 13 residues.

This clone has only one observation. The chain links TRBV13 to TRBJ1-2, with TRBD1 as a possible D gene (6 bases). The V end lost 5 bases, the J end lost 8 bases, and 12 bases lay between the germline ends. In germline, CDR1 is PRHDT, CDR2 FYEKMQ (reference sequence). The CDR3 extends over 12 amino acids. The CDR3 sequence: CASSTTGWGYTF. The CDR3 nucleotides are TGTGCCAGCAGCACCACAGGGTGGGGCTACACCTTC.

V usage is TRBV5-1 and J usage is TRBJ1-5; D may be TRBD1 (5 bases). This CDR3 spans 16 amino acids. The V and J ends lost 0 bases and 1 base respectively, with 11 bases between them. Germline V gene data show CDR1 as SGHRS and CDR2 as YFSETQ. The CDR3 loop is CASSLDGQGSNQPQHF. The CDR3 nucleotides are TGCGCCAGCAGCTTGGATGGGCAGGGAAGCAATCAGCCCCAGCATTTT.

The chain's CDR3 is CASSFGTEETQYF. Here the CDR3 DNA reads TGTGCCAGCAGCTTCGGGACTGAGGAGACCCAGTACTTC. V and J are TRBV7-9 and TRBJ2-5; D might be TRBD2 (6 bases). Trimming left V 3 bases short and J 5 bases short, with 10 bases between. The CDR3 covers 13 residues. Germline CDR1 is SEHNR and CDR2 is FQNEAQ (reference sequence).